These T cell receptor beta chains were read from a single sample in a study of control samples from healthy donors and cancer patients. The protocol was immunoSEQ multiplex PCR, while the TCRdb copy is restricted to in-frame clones and leaves out a portion. The data show tens of thousands of clones, around nine tenths seen once. The sample was blood. The receptors derive from a woman aged 45-65 years in good health. CDR3s include the opening cysteine and the closing phenylalanine or tryptophan. D genes are given only for firm matches. Size is stated for part of the rows, as once, few or many counts, or as a class when the clone is expanded.

d_gene	abundance	v_gene	j_gene	CDR3aa	CDR3nt
NA	NA	TRBV2	TRBJ1-4	CASSTDRATNEKLFF	TGTGCCAGCAGCACCGACAGAGCAACTAATGAAAAACTGTTTTTT
NA	NA	TRBV14	TRBJ1-4	CASSRQRNEKLFF	TGTGCCAGCAGTCGACAGCGTAATGAAAAACTGTTTTTT
TRBD1	NA	TRBV6-5	TRBJ1-1	CASSYGQGAVGTEAFF	TGTGCCAGCAGTTATGGACAGGGGGCAGTGGGCACTGAAGCTTTCTTT
NA	NA	TRBV11-3	TRBJ2-3	CASSLAGVSTDTQYF	TGTGCCAGCAGCTTAGCCGGAGTAAGCACAGATACGCAGTATTTT
TRBD1	NA	TRBV5-1	TRBJ1-1	CASSWSTGERDMNTEAFF	TGCGCCAGCAGCTGGTCAACAGGGGAAAGGGATATGAACACTGAAGCTTTCTTT
NA	NA	TRBV29-1	TRBJ1-1	CSVPPQGSTEAFF	TGCAGCGTTCCCCCCCAGGGGAGCACTGAAGCTTTCTTT
NA	NA	TRBV13	TRBJ1-1	CASSLAGEGIPEAFF	TGTGCCAGCAGCCTCGCCGGGGAGGGAATCCCCGAAGCTTTCTTT
NA	NA	TRBV2	TRBJ1-4	CASRAEGTTNEKLFF	TGTGCCAGCAGGGCCGAGGGAACAACTAATGAAAAACTGTTTTTT
NA	NA	TRBV7-2	TRBJ1-5	CASSLATGNQPQHF	TGTGCCAGCAGCTTAGCGACAGGCAATCAGCCCCAGCATTTT
NA	NA	TRBV18	TRBJ1-1	CASSPSQDVEAFF	TGTGCCAGCTCACCCTCACAGGACGTTGAAGCTTTCTTT
NA	NA	TRBV6-5	TRBJ1-2	CASRRDRSYGYTF	TGTGCCAGCAGGCGCGACAGATCCTATGGCTACACCTTC
NA	NA	TRBV5-1	TRBJ2-2	CASSLGTANTGELFF	TGCGCCAGCAGCTTGGGGACTGCGAACACCGGGGAGCTGTTTTTT
NA	NA	TRBV19	TRBJ2-1	CASSMRVGTNYNEQFF	TGTGCCAGTAGTATGAGAGTAGGGACCAATTACAATGAGCAGTTCTTC
TRBD1	once	TRBV30	TRBJ1-1	CAWSYGQGDTEAFF	TGTGCCTGGAGTTATGGGCAGGGGGACACTGAAGCTTTCTTT
NA	NA	TRBV2	TRBJ2-1	CASSKVGVYNEQFF	TGTGCCAGCAGTAAAGTAGGAGTATACAATGAGCAGTTCTTC
TRBD2	NA	TRBV5-4	TRBJ2-2	CASNLAGGLRSGELFF	TGTGCCAGCAACCTAGCGGGGGGGCTAAGGTCCGGGGAGCTGTTTTTT
TRBD1	NA	TRBV6-5	TRBJ1-2	CASSYGDRAGHGYTF	TGTGCCAGCAGTTATGGAGACAGGGCGGGTCATGGCTACACCTTC
TRBD1	NA	TRBV7-8	TRBJ2-7	CASSVQGSEQYF	TGTGCCAGCAGTGTACAGGGGTCCGAGCAGTACTTC
NA	NA	TRBV10-3	TRBJ1-5	CAISEGQDQPQHF	TGTGCCATCAGTGAAGGCCAGGATCAGCCCCAGCATTTT
TRBD1	NA	TRBV19	TRBJ2-2	CASSSNDRGRVGELFF	TGTGCCAGTAGTTCCAACGACAGGGGGCGAGTGGGGGAGCTGTTTTTT
NA	NA	TRBV6-1	TRBJ1-2	CASSVHSPPQGLKNYGYTF	TGTGCCAGCAGTGTACACAGTCCTCCTCAGGGATTAAAGAACTATGGCTACACCTTC
NA	NA	TRBV2	TRBJ1-5	CASSEIGSQPQHF	TGTGCCAGCAGTGAAATTGGTAGTCAGCCCCAGCATTTT
NA	NA	TRBV6-1	TRBJ1-3	CASSELGNPGNTIYF	TGTGCCAGCAGTGAATTAGGGAATCCTGGAAACACCATATATTTT
NA	once	TRBV5-1	TRBJ2-1	CASSLVEDEQFF	TGCGCCAGCAGCTTAGTTGAAGATGAGCAGTTCTTC
TRBD1	NA	TRBV9	TRBJ2-3	CASSVGQGTDTQYF	TGTGCCAGCAGCGTGGGACAGGGCACAGATACGCAGTATTTT
TRBD1	NA	TRBV5-6	TRBJ1-2	CASKVTGTGYGYTF	TGTGCCAGCAAGGTAACCGGGACAGGCTATGGCTACACCTTC
NA	NA	TRBV6-5	TRBJ1-2	CASSYGVNYGYTF	TGTGCCAGCAGTTACGGGGTAAACTATGGCTACACCTTC
NA	NA	TRBV20-1	TRBJ2-3	CSASGNPDSTDTQYF	TGCAGTGCTAGTGGAAACCCTGACAGCACAGATACGCAGTATTTT
TRBD1	NA	TRBV4-1	TRBJ2-7	CASGTGDSYEQYF	TGCGCCAGCGGGACAGGGGACTCCTACGAGCAGTACTTC
NA	NA	TRBV3-1/TRBV3-2	TRBJ2-7	CASSQGQASYEQYF	TGTGCCAGCAGCCAAGGCCAGGCCTCCTACGAGCAGTACTTC
TRBD1	once	TRBV3-1/TRBV3-2	TRBJ2-3	CASSPGTGYTDTQYF	TGTGCCAGCAGCCCCGGGACAGGGTATACAGATACGCAGTATTTT
NA	NA	TRBV5-1	TRBJ2-6	CASSFDPSGANVLTF	TGCGCCAGCAGCTTTGACCCTTCTGGGGCCAACGTCCTGACTTTC
NA	few	TRBV2	TRBJ2-7	CASSGIQGASYEQYF	TGTGCCAGCAGTGGCATCCAGGGAGCCTCCTACGAGCAGTACTTC
TRBD2	NA	TRBV3-1/TRBV3-2	TRBJ2-3	CASSQEISGTYWGTDTQYF	TGTGCCAGCAGCCAAGAAATAAGCGGGACCTACTGGGGCACAGATACGCAGTATTTT
NA	NA	TRBV2	TRBJ1-1	CASVGGVGTEAFF	TGTGCCAGCGTGGGTGGGGTAGGAACTGAAGCTTTCTTT
TRBD2	NA	TRBV7-2	TRBJ2-1	CASSLQVSGGYNEQFF	TGTGCCAGCAGCCTCCAGGTCAGCGGGGGATACAATGAGCAGTTCTTC
NA	NA	TRBV12-3/TRBV12-4	TRBJ1-3	CASSLISSTIYF	TGTGCCAGCAGTTTAATCAGTTCCACCATATATTTT
NA	NA	TRBV29-1	TRBJ2-1	CSVEDYNEQFF	TGCAGCGTTGAGGACTACAATGAGCAGTTCTTC
NA	once	TRBV3-1/TRBV3-2	TRBJ2-1	CASSHRGVRNYNEQFF	TGTGCCAGCAGCCATAGGGGAGTCCGGAACTACAATGAGCAGTTCTTC
NA	NA	TRBV9	TRBJ2-1	CASSVDSTYNEQFF	TGTGCCAGCAGCGTAGATAGCACCTACAATGAGCAGTTCTTC
TRBD2	once	TRBV7-2	TRBJ2-3	CASSPLAGGPTDTQYF	TGTGCCAGCAGCCCACTAGCGGGGGGGCCCACAGATACGCAGTATTTT
NA	NA	TRBV3-1/TRBV3-2	TRBJ2-7	CASSQFGPSIQYF	TGTGCCAGCAGCCAATTCGGACCGTCTATCCAGTACTTC
NA	NA	TRBV6-5	TRBJ1-5	CASSYSRGNQPQHF	TGTGCCAGCAGTTACTCACGGGGAAATCAGCCCCAGCATTTT
NA	once	TRBV30	TRBJ1-2	CAWSPSGAYGYTF	TGTGCCTGGAGTCCTTCGGGGGCTTATGGCTACACCTTC
TRBD2	NA	TRBV2	TRBJ2-3	CASMDRGGTDTQYF	TGTGCCAGCATGGACCGGGGGGGAACAGATACGCAGTATTTT
TRBD1	NA	TRBV29-1	TRBJ2-3	CSVTRGLDADTQYF	TGCAGCGTGACCAGGGGGTTGGATGCAGATACGCAGTATTTT
NA	once	TRBV6-1	TRBJ1-1	CASSVEGSGTEAFF	TGTGCCAGCAGTGTAGAAGGGAGTGGCACTGAAGCTTTCTTT
NA	NA	TRBV12-5	TRBJ2-3	CASGAGLTSTDTQYF	TGTGCTAGTGGGGCGGGACTTACTAGCACAGATACGCAGTATTTT
TRBD1	NA	TRBV29-1	TRBJ1-4	CSAWGTGANEKLFF	TGCAGCGCCTGGGGGACAGGGGCTAATGAAAAACTGTTTTTT